This passage covers 29 T cell receptor beta chains from one sample sequenced in a study of cytomegalovirus exposure and HLA in healthy donors. Only in-frame clones appear in the TCRdb table, and some are missing; sequencing was by immunoSEQ multiplex PCR. Of a few hundred thousand clones in the sample, roughly 88% were seen once. Sequenced sample: PBMCs. The receptors here all came from a man aged 25 to 45 in good health and CMV-seronegative.

Remarks on this clone: Within the sample, other DNA sequences also encode this same CDR3. The CDR3 sequence is CASSLRTGGTDTQYF. For the CDR3, the DNA is TGCGCCAGCAGCTTGCGAACAGGGGGCACAGATACGCAGTATTTT. V gene TRBV5-1 combines with J gene TRBJ2-3; 7 nucleotides align to TRBD1. This CDR3 has 15 amino acids. Germline loops: CDR1 SGHRS, CDR2 YFSETQ. J gave up 1 base and V 1 base, and 3 bases lay outside the gene matches.

The chain employs TRBV5-4 and TRBJ2-2, with 11 bases matching TRBD1. J gave up 6 bases and V 1 base, and 2 bases lay outside the gene matches. Per the germline V gene, CDR1 is SGHNT and CDR2 is YYREEE (reference sequence). The CDR3 covers 15 residues. The CDR3 nucleotides read TGTGCCAGCAGCTTGATGGGACAGGGGGCCGGGGAGCTGTTTTTT. This gives the protein CASSLMGQGAGELFF.

V usage is TRBV4-1 and J usage is TRBJ1-6, with 7 bases that match TRBD1. Germline V gives CDR1 MGHRA, CDR2 YSYEKL. The length of the CDR3 is 16 residues. Trimming took 4 bases from V and 5 from J; bases not matched to a gene: 8. The CDR3 protein is CASSLTEGANNSPLHF. The CDR3 nucleotides read TGCGCCAGCAGCCTCACGGAGGGGGCTAATAATTCACCCCTCCACTTT.

This chain uses TRBV6-1 with TRBJ1-5; possibly TRBD1 for D (5 bases). Deletions cut 0 bases from V and 7 bases from J, with 10 bases between. Germline-derived CDR1 and CDR2 are MNHNS and SASEGT. CDR3 size: 14 residues. The CDR3 protein is CASSEAGLVQPQHF. The CDR3 DNA sequence: TGTGCCAGCAGTGAAGCGGGGCTAGTCCAGCCCCAGCATTTT.

V and J are TRBV11-2 and TRBJ2-7, with 7 bases matching TRBD1. The length of the CDR3 is 15 residues. J gave up 0 bases and V 5 bases, and 7 bases lay outside the gene matches. The V gene's germline CDR1 is SGHAT and CDR2 FQNNGV. The chain's CDR3 is CASSRSGTASYEQYF. CDR3 DNA sequence: TGTGCCAGCAGCCGTTCCGGGACAGCCTCCTACGAGCAGTACTTC.

The chain uses TRBV6-1 and TRBJ1-5; TRBD1 agrees at 9 bases. Germline CDR1 and CDR2: MNHNS and SASEGT. With 1 base clipped from V and 7 bases from J, the junction kept 5 bases outside the gene matches. The CDR3 is 15 amino acids. Here the CDR3 DNA reads TGTGCCAGCAGTGAAGGGACAGGGGCCAGGCAGCCCCAGCATTTT. Amino acid sequence: CASSEGTGARQPQHF.

V is TRBV6-4 and J is TRBJ2-2; D perhaps matches TRBD2 (5 bases). In germline, CDR1 is MRHNA, CDR2 SNTAGT. This CDR3 is 16 amino acids long. V was clipped by 3 bases and J by 4 bases, with 15 bases between them. DNA of the CDR3: TGTGCCAGCAGTGAATACGACGGGATTGGCACCGGGGAGCTGTTTTTT. Protein: CASSEYDGIGTGELFF.

The chain couples TRBV7-2 to TRBJ2-4; 10 positions agree with TRBD1. After removal of 5 bases from V and 0 bases from J, the junction contained 10 bases not matched to a gene. The CDR3 contains 18 residues. Germline lookup yields CDR1 SGHTA and CDR2 FQGNSA. The CDR3: CASSHRDRGLLAKNIQYF. Written as DNA, the CDR3 is TGTGCCAGCAGCCACCGGGACAGGGGTCTACTAGCCAAAAACATTCAGTACTTC.

This clone appeared a few times. This chain uses TRBV18 with TRBJ1-1; the match to TRBD1 covers 7 bases. Germline V gene data show CDR1 as KGHSH and CDR2 as LQKENI. The CDR3 runs to 14 residues. The J segment lost 5 bases and the V segment lost 3 bases, leaving 6 bases of the junction unmatched. CDR3: CASSPLTGETEAFF. CDR3 bases: TGTGCCAGCTCACCGTTAACAGGGGAAACTGAAGCTTTCTTT.

Written as DNA, the CDR3 is TGCAGCGTTGACTTGGGACAGGACGGTAGCGGGGAGCTGTTTTTT. This gives the protein CSVDLGQDGSGELFF. The chain carries TRBV29-1 and TRBJ2-2; 8 bases are a match to TRBD1. CDR3 length: 15 amino acids. The V and J ends lost 3 bases and 7 bases, in that order; junction bases with no gene match: 10. CDR1 is SQVTM, CDR2 ANQGSEA, per germline.

The chain combines TRBV5-1 with TRBJ2-1; D perhaps matches TRBD2 (5 bases). Germline-derived CDR1 and CDR2 are SGHRS and YFSETQ. This CDR3 region has 15 residues. The germline V and J ends were trimmed by 2 bases and 0 bases, with 9 bases remaining between them. In DNA form, the CDR3 reads TGCGCCAGCAGCTTCGGCGGGTCCTCCTACAATGAGCAGTTCTTC. Translated, it gives CASSFGGSSYNEQFF.

The gene calls are TRBV6-1 and TRBJ1-4; 7 bases are a match to TRBD1. J lost 0 bases, V lost 4 bases, and 11 bases had no gene match. This CDR3 is built from 18 residues. CDR1 is MNHNS, CDR2 SASEGT, per germline. This CDR3 is CASSGLSRQGATNEKLFF. As DNA, the CDR3 is TGTGCCAGCAGTGGATTATCCCGACAGGGAGCAACTAATGAAAAACTGTTTTTT.

The rearrangement links TRBV5-1 to TRBJ2-1; D may be TRBD1 (5 bases). Germline V gene sequence: CDR1 SGHRS, CDR2 YFSETQ. V was cut by 0 bases and J by 7 bases, with 14 bases left in between. This CDR3 is 15 amino acids long. The CDR3 nucleotides are TGCGCCAGCAGCTTGGGAAATAGGGGCTGGAATGAGCAGTTCTTC. Translating it yields CASSLGNRGWNEQFF.

The rearrangement joins TRBV6-1 to TRBJ2-5, with D possibly TRBD1 on 6 matching bases. The CDR3 consists of 14 residues. V was clipped by 2 bases and J by 5 bases, with 12 bases between them. Germline CDR1 and CDR2: MNHNS and SASEGT. The CDR3 region has the DNA TGTGCCAGCAGTGAATTGGGGGCGACGGAGACCCAGTACTTC. This codes for CASSELGATETQYF.

The chain employs TRBV5-1 and TRBJ1-1; no clear D. The V end was cut by 0 bases, the J end by 3 bases, with 9 bases between. The length of the CDR3 is 14 residues. Looked up from germline, CDR1 is SGHRS and CDR2 is YFSETQ. Here the CDR3 reads CASSLVEGDTEAFF. CDR3 sequence (DNA): TGCGCCAGCAGCTTGGTCGAGGGTGACACTGAAGCTTTCTTT.

The table lists this clone with a count of one. This sequence joins TRBV4-1 and TRBJ1-1; D is perhaps TRBD1 (5 bases). The CDR3 contains 15 residues. The germline V and J ends were trimmed by 0 bases and 5 bases, with 13 bases remaining between them. The germline CDR1 and CDR2 sequences are MGHRA and YSYEKL. CDR3 nucleotides: TGCGCCAGCAGCCAAGATCTGGGCGGGACGACTGAAGCTTTCTTT. It is translated as CASSQDLGGTTEAFF.

This chain uses TRBV2 with TRBJ2-7, with 7 bases lining up with TRBD2. CDR1 and CDR2 (germline): SNHLY, FYNNEI. The V and J ends lost 6 bases and 3 bases, in that order; junction bases with no gene match: 14. The length of the CDR3 is 16 residues. The CDR3 loop is CASRRLLAGDIYEQYF. CDR3 bases: TGTGCCAGCAGGAGACTACTCGCGGGAGATATCTACGAGCAGTACTTC.

The genes are TRBV9 and TRBJ2-3; 10 nucleotides agree with TRBD2. CDR1 SGDLS and CDR2 YYNGEE come from the germline V gene. V gave up 3 bases and J gave up 5 bases; unmatched junction bases: 15. There are 18 residues in the CDR3. CDR3 region: CASSGLGLTGLAIDTQYF. CDR3 sequence (DNA): TGTGCCAGCAGCGGACTTGGTCTGACGGGACTAGCGATAGATACGCAGTATTTT.

The chain recombines TRBV5-4 with TRBJ1-2, with 8 bases fitting TRBD1. Germline CDR1 SGHNT, CDR2 YYREEE (reference sequence). V shed 4 bases, J shed 6 bases, and the junction held 8 bases outside the gene matches. The CDR3 spans 14 residues. The CDR3 loop is CASSRTGNVDGYTF. CDR3 bases: TGTGCCAGCAGCCGGACAGGGAACGTCGATGGCTACACCTTC.

The chain links TRBV9 to TRBJ1-2, with TRBD1 matching 8 bases. Germline V gene lookup returns CDR1 SGDLS and CDR2 YYNGEE. The CDR3 spans 15 residues. V shed 6 bases, J shed 3 bases, and the junction held 10 bases outside the gene matches. CDR3 sequence: CASNQGAFSDYGYTF. DNA for the CDR3: TGTGCCAGCAACCAGGGGGCGTTTTCAGACTATGGCTACACCTTC.

The chain has TRBV29-1 and TRBJ2-1, with 12 bases lining up with TRBD2. V shed 1 base, J shed 9 bases, and the junction held 7 bases outside the gene matches. The V gene's germline CDR1 is SQVTM and CDR2 ANQGSEA. This CDR3 is built from 15 residues. CDR3 amino acids: CSVEVEVLAGGEQFF. The CDR3 DNA is TGCAGCGTTGAAGTAGAGGTACTAGCGGGGGGTGAGCAGTTCTTC.

The rearrangement joins TRBV6-5 to TRBJ1-3; 7 bases line up with TRBD1. V was pared by 5 bases and J by 3 bases, with 7 bases of the junction left unmatched. Germline lookup yields CDR1 MNHEY and CDR2 SVGAGI. CDR3 length: 15 residues. CDR3: CASSNDRVLGNTIYF. Written as DNA, the CDR3 is TGTGCCAGCAGTAACGACAGGGTTCTTGGAAACACCATATATTTT.

V usage is TRBV5-1 and J usage is TRBJ1-1, with D hard to call. The CDR3 covers 13 residues. Germline V gene lookup returns CDR1 SGHRS and CDR2 YFSETQ. Deletions cut 5 bases from V and 1 base from J, with 9 bases between. In DNA form, the CDR3 reads TGCGCCAGCAGACCCGCGGCGAACACTGAAGCTTTCTTT. This translates into CASRPAANTEAFF.

For the CDR3, the DNA is TGTGCCAGCAGCTTAGATGTGTGGGCAGGGGGTTGGACCACTGAAGCTTTCTTT. Residues: CASSLDVWAGGWTTEAFF. The chain combines TRBV11-2 with TRBJ1-1; 7 bases fit TRBD1. The germline CDR1 and CDR2 sequences are SGHAT and FQNNGV. The CDR3 has 18 residues. Trimming cost V 0 bases and J 4 bases; bases outside gene matches: 14.

The chain recombines TRBV27 with TRBJ1-2, with TRBD1 identical over 9 bases. The CDR3 extends over 16 amino acids. CDR1 and CDR2 from the germline V gene are MNHEY and SMNVEV (reference sequence). Losses at the gene ends were 5 bases for V and 7 bases for J; bases not matched to a gene: 14. The CDR3 spells CASSRRAGTGFSGYTF. In DNA, the CDR3 is TGTGCCAGCAGTCGACGGGCCGGGACAGGGTTTTCTGGCTACACCTTC.

The V call is TRBV5-4, the J call TRBJ2-5; D is ambiguous. Germline CDR1 and CDR2: SGHNT and YYREEE (reference sequence). V was pared by 0 bases and J by 5 bases, with 8 bases between. This CDR3 region has 13 residues. CDR3 region: CASSLETWETQYF. The DNA of the CDR3 is TGTGCCAGCAGCTTGGAGACTTGGGAGACCCAGTACTTC.

The chain is built from TRBV13 and TRBJ2-3, with TRBD2 matching over 8 bases. The germline V gene encodes CDR1 PRHDT and CDR2 FYEKMQ (reference sequence). This CDR3 spans 16 amino acids. The junction had 8 bases not matched to a gene; V was cut back by 2 bases and J by 4 bases. CDR3 sequence reads: CASSLSIAGMSDTQYF. As DNA, the CDR3 is TGTGCCAGCAGCTTATCTATAGCGGGGATGTCAGATACGCAGTATTTT.

The chain combines TRBV11-3 with TRBJ2-3, with D maybe TRBD1 (6 bases). The CDR3 length is 16 residues. V shed 4 bases and J shed 0 bases, with 14 bases lying between them. CDR1 SGHNT and CDR2 YENEEA come from the germline V gene. This CDR3 reads CASSSRGTSSTDTQYF. Written as DNA, the CDR3 is TGTGCCAGCAGCTCGAGGGGGACGTCTAGCACAGATACGCAGTATTTT.

The rearrangement uses TRBV7-7 and TRBJ2-7, with D perhaps matching TRBD1 (5 bases). Trimming left V 5 bases short and J 0 bases short, with 14 bases between. There are 15 residues in the CDR3. The germline V gene has CDR1 SSHAT and CDR2 FNYEAQ (reference sequence). CDR3 residues: CASSHRQRSSYEQYF. CDR3 sequence (DNA): TGTGCCAGCAGCCATAGACAGAGAAGCTCCTACGAGCAGTACTTC.